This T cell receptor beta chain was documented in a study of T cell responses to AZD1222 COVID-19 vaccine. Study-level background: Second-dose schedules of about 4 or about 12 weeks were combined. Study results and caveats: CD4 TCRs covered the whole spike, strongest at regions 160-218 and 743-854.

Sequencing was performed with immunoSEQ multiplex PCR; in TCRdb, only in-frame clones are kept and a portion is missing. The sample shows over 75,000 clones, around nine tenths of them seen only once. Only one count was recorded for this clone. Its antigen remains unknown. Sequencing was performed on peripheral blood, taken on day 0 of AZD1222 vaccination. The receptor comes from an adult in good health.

The CDR3 sequence: CASRRQETQYF. CDR3 coding DNA: TGTGCCAGCAGACGACAGGAGACCCAGTACTTC. The chain carries TRBV2 and TRBJ2-5; maybe TRBD1 (5 bases). This CDR3 is 11 amino acids long. The germline V gene encodes CDR1 SNHLY and CDR2 FYNNEI. V was shortened by 6 bases and J by 5 bases, with 7 bases between the two germline ends.